The 29 T cell receptor beta chains listed next were all sequenced from one sample in a study of shared clonotypes between healthy human individuals. Repertoires were generated with immunoSEQ multiplex PCR, while TCRdb's copy carries only in-frame clones and drops some. The sample records under 1,100,000 clones, around 75% being singletons. Input material: memory CD4+ T cells sorted from blood. Subset defined: CD45RA-negative fraction. The receptors stem from a man aged 18 to 35 in good health.

The chain is built from TRBV9 and TRBJ2-1; 8 nucleotides line up with TRBD2. The CDR3 is made up of 15 amino acids. V lost 4 bases and J lost 3; bases outside the gene matches: 6. Germline-derived CDR1 and CDR2 are SGDLS and YYNGEE. The CDR3 is CASSPKTSVYNEQFF. DNA for the CDR3: TGTGCCAGCAGCCCTAAGACTAGCGTCTACAATGAGCAGTTCTTC. Full variable domain (outside the CDR3, taken from reference TRBV9 and TRBJ2-1): DSGVTQTPKHLITATGQRVTLRCSPRSGDLSVYWYQQSLDQGLQFLIQYYNGEERAKGNILERFSAQQFPDLHSELNLSSLELGDSALYFCASSPKTSVYNEQFFGPGTRLTVL.

The V and J genes are TRBV27 and TRBJ1-2; tentatively, D is TRBD1 (5 bases). In germline, CDR1 is MNHEY, CDR2 SMNVEV (reference sequence). This CDR3 is 14 amino acids long. The V end lost 6 bases, the J end lost 4 bases, and 15 bases lay between the germline ends. The CDR3 spells CASSNNGDSYGYTF. The CDR3 region has the DNA TGTGCCAGCAGCAACAACGGGGACTCCTATGGCTACACCTTC.

This chain connects TRBV6-1 to TRBJ1-6; D perhaps matches TRBD1 (6 bases). Trimming pared 4 bases from V and 14 bases from J, leaving 15 bases between. This CDR3 region has 13 residues. CDR1 is MNHNS and CDR2 is SASEGT in the germline V gene. The CDR3 here is CASSAEGGATLHF. The CDR3, as DNA: TGTGCCAGCAGTGCCGAGGGGGGCGCCACCCTCCACTTT.

This clone has a handful of counts. The chain couples TRBV14 to TRBJ2-1; 7 bases line up with TRBD1. Germline assignment: CDR1 SGHDN and CDR2 FVKESK. There are 17 residues in the CDR3. Trimming removed 5 bases from V and 0 bases from J; junction bases left unmatched: 10. In DNA, the CDR3 is TGTGCCAGCAGCACGGGGACAGCGAGCAGCTCCTACAATGAGCAGTTCTTC. It encodes CASSTGTASSSYNEQFF.

V gene TRBV28 combines with J gene TRBJ1-5; no clear D. Germline CDR1 reads MDHEN; CDR2 reads SYDVKM. V was shortened by 4 bases and J by 1 base, with 5 bases between the two germline ends. The CDR3 is made up of 13 amino acids. As DNA, the CDR3 is TGTGCCAGCAGTTGGCAGAGCAATCAGCCCCAGCATTTT. Residues: CASSWQSNQPQHF.

The chain carries TRBV29-1 and TRBJ2-5, with TRBD1 matching over 12 bases. Germline CDR1 and CDR2: SQVTM and ANQGSEA. The CDR3 loop spans 15 amino acids. V trimming: 0 bases; J trimming: 4 bases; junction bases outside the gene matches: 3. The CDR3 nucleotides read TGCAGCGTTGAAGATTGGGACAGGGGGCGAGAGACCCAGTACTTC. Its protein product is CSVEDWDRGRETQYF.

The chain links TRBV5-1 to TRBJ2-7, with D possibly being TRBD1 or TRBD2 (5 bases each). The CDR3 has 13 amino acids. Between the trimmed V and J ends, which lost 5 bases and 2 bases, there was a span of 11 bases. The V gene's germline CDR1 is SGHRS and CDR2 YFSETQ. CDR3 DNA: TGCGCCAGCAGGAACTTGGGGGCCTACGAGCAGTACTTC. Protein product: CASRNLGAYEQYF.

The rearrangement links TRBV2 to TRBJ2-3, with 7 nucleotides matching TRBD1. V was pared by 6 bases and J by 6 bases, with 3 bases of the junction left unmatched. The CDR3 extends over 12 amino acids. Germline lookup yields CDR1 SNHLY and CDR2 FYNNEI. The CDR3 DNA reads TGTGCCAGCAGACAGACAGGGGATACGCAGTATTTT. As protein: CASRQTGDTQYF.

To note about this clone: A read error may account for a junction end that differs from germline. The chain joins TRBV6-6 to TRBJ1-1, with D possibly being TRBD1 (6 bases). The length of the CDR3 is 14 residues. Germline values: CDR1 MNHNY, CDR2 SVGAGI (reference sequence). The CDR3 loop reads CAISAQGSGTEAFF. The CDR3 DNA is TGTGCCATCAGTGCTCAGGGGTCGGGCACTGAAGCTTTCTTT.

V is TRBV5-1 and J is TRBJ2-5; tentative D call: TRBD1 (5 bases). The germline CDR1 and CDR2 sequences are SGHRS and YFSETQ. The length of the CDR3 is 13 residues. The V end lost 5 bases, the J end lost 4 bases, and 12 bases lay between the germline ends. CDR3 sequence reads: CASSGAVGETQYF. DNA of the CDR3: TGCGCCAGCAGTGGGGCAGTTGGAGAGACCCAGTACTTC. Supplemented by reference TRBV5-1 and TRBJ2-5, the full variable domain reads KAGVTQTPRYLIKTRGQQVTLSCSPISGHRSVSWYQQTPGQGLQFLFEYFSETQRNKGNFPGRFSGRQFSNSRSEMNVSTLELGDSALYLCASSGAVGETQYFGPGTRLLVL.

Concerning this clone: This same CDR3 is encoded by further DNA sequences in the sample. The V gene is TRBV10-3, the J gene TRBJ2-1, with 8 positions matching TRBD2. CDR1 is ENHRY, CDR2 SYGVKD, per germline. V lost 0 bases and J lost 4; bases outside the gene matches: 2. The CDR3 is made up of 15 amino acids. The CDR3 spells CAISESGGGYNEQFF. The CDR3, as DNA: TGTGCCATCAGTGAGTCCGGCGGGGGGTACAATGAGCAGTTCTTC.

The rearrangement uses TRBV5-1 and TRBJ2-2, with D possibly TRBD1 on 5 matching bases. The CDR3 consists of 15 residues. The V gene's germline CDR1 is SGHRS and CDR2 YFSETQ. Trimming pared 4 bases from V and 7 bases from J, leaving 17 bases between. The CDR3 DNA reads as TGCGCCAGCAGCACGACAGCCACGGACGGCGGGGAGCTGTTTTTT. Its protein is CASSTTATDGGELFF.

This sequence joins TRBV5-4 and TRBJ2-1; D not certain. Trimming removed 4 bases at V and 8 bases at J, with 13 bases between. Germline values: CDR1 SGHNT, CDR2 YYREEE (reference sequence). The CDR3 is 13 amino acids. The CDR3 sequence: CASSPQLQHEQFF. The CDR3 nucleotides are TGTGCCAGCAGCCCTCAGCTTCAACATGAGCAGTTCTTC.

This rearrangement joins TRBV18 to TRBJ1-5; D may be TRBD1 (5 bases). CDR1 is KGHSH, CDR2 LQKENI, per germline. V was trimmed by 4 bases and J by 11 bases, leaving 21 bases between them. There are 15 residues in the CDR3. The chain's CDR3 is CASSLERPPGGAQHF. The CDR3 DNA is TGTGCCAGCTCACTCGAAAGGCCTCCGGGGGGGGCCCAGCATTTT.

The gene calls are TRBV5-6 and TRBJ2-1; 10 nucleotides agree with TRBD1. The CDR3 loop spans 17 amino acids. V lost 4 bases to trimming and J lost 6 bases; unmatched junction nucleotides: 13. Germline V gene lookup returns CDR1 SGHDT and CDR2 YYEEEE. CDR3 sequence: CASSPDRGGKAANEQFF. Written as DNA, the CDR3 is TGTGCCAGCAGCCCGGACAGGGGGGGGAAGGCGGCCAATGAGCAGTTCTTC.

This clone is a singleton in its sample. This chain uses TRBV6-6 with TRBJ2-3; 9 nucleotides line up with TRBD1. J lost 4 bases, V lost 2 bases, and 4 bases had no gene match. Looked up from germline, CDR1 is MNHNY and CDR2 is SVGAGI (reference sequence). The CDR3 spans 15 residues. The CDR3 loop reads CASSYLRQGADTQYF. As DNA, the CDR3 is TGTGCCAGCAGTTACCTGCGACAGGGGGCAGATACGCAGTATTTT.

This chain joins TRBV4-1 and TRBJ2-7; D is undetermined. V lost 0 bases and J 3 bases, leaving 6 bases between the germline ends. The CDR3 spans 13 residues. Germline CDR1 and CDR2: MGHRA and YSYEKL. The DNA of the CDR3 is TGCGCCAGCAGCCAAGAACGGAGCTACGAGCAGTACTTC. Its translation is CASSQERSYEQYF.

With regard to this clone: This sequence may be a read error, since a much larger clone differs from it by one base. The chain couples TRBV28 to TRBJ1-6; 8 bases line up with TRBD1. CDR3 length: 15 amino acids. V lost 3 bases, J lost 11 bases, and 9 bases stayed unmatched. Germline V gene lookup returns CDR1 MDHEN and CDR2 SYDVKM. The CDR3 sequence is CASSFDPGGRPPLHF. The CDR3 coding sequence is TGTGCCAGCAGTTTCGATCCAGGGGGCAGGCCACCCCTCCACTTT.

The rearrangement uses TRBV7-8 and TRBJ2-7; possible D gene TRBD2, 7 bases. The CDR3 length is 17 residues. Germline-derived CDR1 and CDR2 are SGHVS and FQNEAQ. V lost 1 base, J lost 3 bases, and 19 bases lay in between. This CDR3 reads CASSLVSSGGMVYEQYF. The CDR3, as DNA: TGTGCCAGCAGCTTAGTAAGTTCGGGGGGCATGGTCTACGAGCAGTACTTC.

The V gene is TRBV27, the J gene TRBJ1-4; 9 bases line up with TRBD1. V dropped 2 bases and J dropped 8; count of bases not matched to a gene: 0. Per the germline V gene, CDR1 is MNHEY and CDR2 is SMNVEV (reference sequence). The CDR3 spans 13 residues. CDR3 sequence reads: CASSLTGGEKLFF. The CDR3 DNA is TGTGCCAGCAGTTTAACAGGGGGCGAAAAACTGTTTTTT.

The chain joins TRBV27 to TRBJ2-7; 8 positions agree with TRBD1. V lost 5 bases and J lost 2; bases outside the gene matches: 8. In germline, CDR1 is MNHEY, CDR2 SMNVEV (reference sequence). The CDR3 extends over 15 amino acids. Written as DNA, the CDR3 is TGTGCCAGCAGTCCGACGGACAGGGTGACCTACGAGCAGTACTTC. Translated, it gives CASSPTDRVTYEQYF.

The V call is TRBV27, the J call TRBJ1-6, with TRBD1 matching over 7 bases. The junction had 6 bases not matched to a gene; V was cut back by 0 bases and J by 10 bases. This CDR3 is 15 amino acids long. Germline V gene data show CDR1 as MNHEY and CDR2 as SMNVEV (reference sequence). In DNA, the CDR3 is TGTGCCAGCAGTTTATCGAAAGTCAGGGGGTCACCCCTCCACTTT. This gives the protein CASSLSKVRGSPLHF.

The J gene is TRBJ2-2, the V gene TRBV4-1; 7 nucleotides agree with TRBD2. The V gene's germline CDR1 is MGHRA and CDR2 YSYEKL. Germline trimming cut 4 bases from V and 4 bases from J; bases unmatched to any gene: 12. The CDR3 consists of 17 residues. CDR3 sequence (DNA): TGCGCCAGCAGCCGCGGGGAGGGCGGGAGTGGCACCGGGGAGCTGTTTTTT. Its translation: CASSRGEGGSGTGELFF.

This rearrangement joins TRBV4-2 to TRBJ1-1; D is unclear. CDR1 is LGHNA, CDR2 YNFKEQ, per germline. This CDR3 spans 14 amino acids. The V end lost 0 bases, the J end lost 2 bases, and 7 bases lay between the germline ends. CDR3 residues: CASSQDTSNTEAFF. The CDR3 DNA reads as TGTGCCAGCAGCCAAGATACGAGTAACACTGAAGCTTTCTTT.

The J gene is TRBJ1-1, the V gene TRBV6-1, with 9 bases matching TRBD1. The J segment lost 6 bases and the V segment lost 4 bases, leaving 6 bases of the junction unmatched. The CDR3 spans 14 residues. Germline CDR1 MNHNS, CDR2 SASEGT. The CDR3 sequence is CASSGRDRVSEAFF. CDR3 coding DNA: TGTGCCAGCAGTGGGAGGGACAGGGTCTCTGAAGCTTTCTTT.

The chain uses TRBV6-1 and TRBJ1-5, with 9 positions matching TRBD1. The J segment lost 4 bases and the V segment lost 10 bases, leaving 8 bases of the junction unmatched. Germline V gives CDR1 MNHNS, CDR2 SASEGT. The CDR3 contains 14 residues. CDR3 amino acids: CATSGTGFNQPQHF. CDR3 DNA sequence: TGTGCCACCTCCGGGACAGGGTTTAATCAGCCCCAGCATTTT.

J is TRBJ2-1 and V is TRBV11-2; D remains unclear. Germline V gene sequence: CDR1 SGHAT, CDR2 FQNNGV. With 3 bases removed from V and 8 bases from J, the gap between germline ends came to 8 bases. This CDR3 spans 12 amino acids. The DNA of the CDR3 is TGTGCCAGCAGCTTTGAGGTGGATGAGCAGTTCTTC. Translating gives CASSFEVDEQFF.

The CDR3 bases are TGTGCCAGCAGCTTAAGCTGGGGGGGCACCGGGGAGCTGTTTTTT. The encoded protein is CASSLSWGGTGELFF. The chain is built from TRBV7-2 and TRBJ2-2; 7 nucleotides agree with TRBD2. CDR3 length: 15 amino acids. Germline CDR1 SGHTA, CDR2 FQGNSA. Trimming removed 2 bases from V and 4 bases from J; junction bases left unmatched: 4.

The J gene is TRBJ1-5, the V gene TRBV21-1. TRBV21-1 is designated a pseudogene. The CDR3 runs to 17 residues. CDR3 protein: CASSKAVRTNLNQPQHF. CDR3 sequence (DNA): TGTGCCAGCAGCAAAGCAGTCCGGACGAATCTTAATCAGCCCCAGCATTTT.